This section outlines one T cell receptor beta chain sequence together with its context. Its binding antigen is unknown. Per-base qualities were not stored, and no clone one base away is much larger. These data belong to a study of shared clonotypes between healthy human individuals (dated by TCRdb to the early 2020s). As for the study more broadly: A couple of women and three men aged 18 to 49 years were included in the cohort. For each donor, three plates each were used for CD4 naive and CD4 memory, two plates were used for CD8 naive, and one plate was used for CD8 memory. To estimate repertoire size and how much clonotype sharing occurs between individuals, the study deeply sequenced the blood TCR repertoires of a handful of healthy adults. To increase sequencing depth and limit assay-specific biases, TCR repertoire library preparation and sequencing were carried out by different laboratories using diverse techniques. Between about 0.85 and 9.5 billion PBMCs per donor were obtained by leukapheresis.

CD8 naive samples were obtained by positive selection for CCR7 among CD45RO-negative cells, yielding a CD45RA+CCR7+ population from which TemRA cells were excluded. Healthy HIV-negative adults with no recently reported acute infections or vaccinations were included as donors. Every donor was a Caucasian adult living in Nashville, Tennessee, USA. After blood collection by leukapheresis, PBMCs were isolated using Ficoll-Histopaque density gradient centrifugation and then cryopreserved in the vapor phase of liquid nitrogen. Analytical flow cytometry was used to check the purity and quantity of each magnetically sorted T cell population. Genomic DNA was isolated from each sorted fraction and quantified by UV absorbance on a Nanodrop 2000c. Paper-wide results and their limitations: Because the study included only a small number of donors, the genetic and exposure-history diversity represented was limited. Across four donors, roughly 5% of naive CD4, more than 3% of naive CD8, 2.3% of memory CD4, and approximately 0.42% of memory CD8 clonotypes were shared. Rarefaction of sorted-subset datasets indicated incomplete sequencing despite the large sequencing depth. Compared with non-shared clonotypes, clonotypes shared by all four sorted-subset donors had higher generation probabilities. Pairwise subsampling led to the expectation that sequencing depth would affect the degree of clonotype sharing among donors. Naive subsets generally had larger estimated clonotype richness than memory subsets. Sampling was restricted to blood, and TCR repertoires in tissues likely differ from the TCR repertoires found in blood.

TCR CDR3 regions were amplified from genomic DNA by multiplex PCR using the deep immunoSEQ assay. Genomic DNA extracted from each cell subset was distributed evenly over all wells of several immunoSEQ 96-well plates, and each plate served as one replicate. For sorted subsets, 200 to 250 ng of genomic DNA, equivalent to 30,000 or so T cell genomes, went into each replicate PCR. Purified libraries were measured with a Qubit 3.0 fluorometer, size-checked on a Bioanalyzer 2100, and measured again with the KAPA Library Quantification kit. Every immunoSEQ 96-well plate was sequenced on a dedicated single-read 150-cycle Illumina NextSeq 550 flow cell. The original pipeline was this. Because only junctional sequences without quality scores were contained in the immunoSEQ output, filtering matching that applied to full-length reads could not be performed. Sequences were annotated with PyIR, a Python wrapper for IgBLAST v1.9, using IMGT germline references to assign V/J genes and CDR3. Any read was removed if the V/J assignment was weak (E-value above 1e-6), the CDR3 was missing, or the read contained stop codons, out-of-frame junctions, or ambiguous translated residues. A V3J clonotype was defined by an identical inferred V gene, J gene, and CDR3 amino acid sequence. The percentage overlap between two repertoires was calculated by dividing the number of shared unique clonotypes by the size of the smaller repertoire. Richness of each repertoire was evaluated using RTK rarefaction, the Chao1 estimator, and Recon v2.1 estimates of unobserved clonotypes. Generation probabilities for all TCRbeta clonotypes obtained by the gDNA method from several donors were computed using OLGA. TCRdb carries this immuneACCESS record with in-frame sequences only. Its versions omit some clonotypes, under half of them owing to an unresolved V gene in the studies checked, with the rest unexplained. V and J calls and clone size come straight from that table; D and trimming were deduced from the DNA. This sample comprises around 2,000,000 clones, about 95% of them detected only once. The biggest ten clones account for about 1.1% of the sample.

The cysteine opens and the phenylalanine closes a CDR3 of 15 amino acids. This entry keeps only the CDR3 DNA: 45 bases, framed from base 1. The germline V gene gives CDR1 as SGHTA and CDR2 as FQGTGA. V trim: 5 bases; J trim: 6 bases; unmatched bases: 10. Sequenced material: naive CD8+ T cells sorted from blood. Per the publication, the cell subset or site label means: CD45RA+CCR7+. The chain was built from TRBV7-3 and TRBJ2-3, with 8 junctional bases fitting TRBD1. The sequence was obtained from a young man in good health. For the CDR3, the sequence is CASSTRTGLLDTQYF. The nucleotides are TGTGCCAGCAGCACCAGGACAGGGTTGTTGGATACGCAGTATTTT.